The clone carrying this T cell receptor (beta chain) was found a few times. CDR3 size: 20 residues. Unmatched junction bases numbered 21, after V lost 2 bases and J lost 5 bases. The germline V gene has CDR1 SGHVS and CDR2 FQNEAQ. TCRdb re-analysed the 5' RACE reads in MiXCR, keeping a single row per CDR3 protein. The sample includes approximately 40,000 distinct CDR3 sequences, under 8% of them seen just once. This sample is drawn from a study of spatial heterogeneity in lung cancer. As to time point: sample taken at primary tumor resection. This receptor was obtained from a female donor with early-stage non-small cell lung cancer. V is TRBV7-8 and J is TRBJ2-5; 9 bases are a match to TRBD1. The sequencing used PBMCs, collected at surgery. In DNA, the CDR3 is TGTGCCAGCAGCTTACTCAAAATGGGACAGGGCGAGGGGAATGGTGAGACCCAGTACTTC. It translates to CASSLLKMGQGEGNGETQYF. The full variable domain, in which reference TRBV7-8 and TRBJ2-5 provide the parts outside the CDR3, is GAGVSQSPRYKVAKRGQDVALRCDPISGHVSLFWYQQALGQGPEFLTYFQNEAQLDKSGLPSDRFFAERPEGSVSTLKIQRTQQEDSAVYLCASSLLKMGQGEGNGETQYFGPGTRLLVL.